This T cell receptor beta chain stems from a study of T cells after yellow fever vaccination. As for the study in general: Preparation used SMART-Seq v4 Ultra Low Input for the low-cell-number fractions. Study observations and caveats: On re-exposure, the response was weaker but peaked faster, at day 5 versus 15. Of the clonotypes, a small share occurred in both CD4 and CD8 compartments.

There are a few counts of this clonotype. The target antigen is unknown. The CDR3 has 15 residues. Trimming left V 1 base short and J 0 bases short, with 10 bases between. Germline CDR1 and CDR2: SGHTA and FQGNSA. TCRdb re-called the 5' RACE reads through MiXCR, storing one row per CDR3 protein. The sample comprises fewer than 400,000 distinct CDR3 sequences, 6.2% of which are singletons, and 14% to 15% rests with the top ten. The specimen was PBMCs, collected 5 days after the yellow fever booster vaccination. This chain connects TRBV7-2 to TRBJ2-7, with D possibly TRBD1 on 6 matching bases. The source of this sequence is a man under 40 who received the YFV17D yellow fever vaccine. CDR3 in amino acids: CASSLVSDSSYEQYF. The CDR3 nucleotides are TGTGCCAGCAGCTTAGTTTCGGACAGCTCCTACGAGCAGTACTTC.